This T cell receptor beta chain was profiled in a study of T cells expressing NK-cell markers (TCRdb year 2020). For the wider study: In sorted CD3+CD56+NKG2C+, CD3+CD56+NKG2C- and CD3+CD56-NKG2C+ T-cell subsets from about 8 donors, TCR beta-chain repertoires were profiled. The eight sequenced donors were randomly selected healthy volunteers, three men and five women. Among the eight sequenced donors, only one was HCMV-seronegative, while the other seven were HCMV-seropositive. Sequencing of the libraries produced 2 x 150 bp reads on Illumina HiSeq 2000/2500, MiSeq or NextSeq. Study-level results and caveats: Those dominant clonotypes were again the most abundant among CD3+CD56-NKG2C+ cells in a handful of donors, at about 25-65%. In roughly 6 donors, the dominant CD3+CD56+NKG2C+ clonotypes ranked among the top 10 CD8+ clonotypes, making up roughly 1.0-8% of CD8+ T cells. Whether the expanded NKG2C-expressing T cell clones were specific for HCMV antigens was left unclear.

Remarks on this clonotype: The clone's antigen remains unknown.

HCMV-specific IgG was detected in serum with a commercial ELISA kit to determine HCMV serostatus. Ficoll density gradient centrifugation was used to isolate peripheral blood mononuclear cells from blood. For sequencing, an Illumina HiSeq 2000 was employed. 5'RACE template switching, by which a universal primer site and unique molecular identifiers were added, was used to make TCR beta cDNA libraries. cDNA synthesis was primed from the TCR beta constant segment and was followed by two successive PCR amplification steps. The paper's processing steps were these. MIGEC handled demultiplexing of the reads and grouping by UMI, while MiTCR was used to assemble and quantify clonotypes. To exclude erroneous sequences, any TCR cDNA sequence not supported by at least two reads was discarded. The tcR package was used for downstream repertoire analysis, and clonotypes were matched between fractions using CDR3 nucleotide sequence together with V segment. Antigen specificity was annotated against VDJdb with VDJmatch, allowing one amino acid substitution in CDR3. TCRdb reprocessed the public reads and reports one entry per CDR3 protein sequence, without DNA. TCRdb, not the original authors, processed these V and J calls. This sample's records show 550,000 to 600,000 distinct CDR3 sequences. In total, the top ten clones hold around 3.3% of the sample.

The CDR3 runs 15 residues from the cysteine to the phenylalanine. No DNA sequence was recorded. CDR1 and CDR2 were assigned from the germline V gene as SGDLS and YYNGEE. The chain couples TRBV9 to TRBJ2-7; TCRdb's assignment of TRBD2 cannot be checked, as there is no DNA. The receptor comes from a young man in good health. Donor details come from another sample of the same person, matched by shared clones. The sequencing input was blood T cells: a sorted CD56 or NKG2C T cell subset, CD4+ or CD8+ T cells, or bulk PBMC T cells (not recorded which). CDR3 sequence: CASSQGLAGLYEQYF.